These 10 T cell receptor beta chains originate from one sample sequenced in a study of vaccination and CD4 T cells after COVID-19. Sequencing of DNA taken from cultured CD4+ T cells relied on the Oncomine TCR Beta short-read assay. TCRdb fed the PCR reads into MiXCR, producing one record per CDR3 protein. The repertoire includes about 13,000 distinct CDR3 sequences, over 45% of them detected once, and roughly 25% sits in the top ten. No antigen has been assigned to these receptors. Specified treatment: roughly 10-day PBMC culture with coronavirus spike peptide pools or control peptides (ViraFEST assay). Sample: CD4+ T cells from blood, cultured in vitro. These receptor sequences come from a human donor who had recovered from COVID-19.

A remark on this clonotype: The junction shows a germline mismatch at one end, possibly a read error. The chain carries TRBV19 and TRBJ2-4; D ambiguous. Germline V lookup: CDR1 LNHDA, CDR2 SQIVND (reference sequence). The CDR3 has 15 residues. CDR3 in DNA: TGTGCCGGTAGGCCAAACGGAGCTAGTTCAGACATTCAGTACTTC. Amino acids: CAGRPNGASSDIQYF.

The chain employs TRBV20-1 and TRBJ2-1; D might be TRBD2 (6 bases). With 2 bases removed from V and 4 bases from J, the gap between germline ends came to 24 bases. Germline CDR1 reads DFQATT; CDR2 reads SNEGSKA (reference sequence). The CDR3 has 18 residues. CDR3 residues: CSARQKVGGKNEYNEQFF. The CDR3 region has the DNA TGCAGTGCTAGACAAAAAGTGGGCGGGAAGAACGAATACAATGAGCAGTTCTTC.

The J gene is TRBJ2-5, the V gene TRBV7-9, with TRBD2 identical over 9 bases. Trimming cost V 4 bases and J 5 bases; bases outside gene matches: 14. From germline, CDR1 is SEHNR and CDR2 FQNEAQ (reference sequence). The length of the CDR3 is 17 residues. CDR3 sequence: CASSSNQAGGPRETQYF. CDR3 nucleotide sequence: TGTGCCAGCAGCTCAAATCAAGCGGGAGGCCCCCGTGAGACCCAGTACTTC.

This rearrangement joins TRBV11-2 to TRBJ1-1, with 7 bases identical to TRBD1. V dropped 5 bases and J dropped 2; count of bases not matched to a gene: 20. From germline, CDR1 is SGHAT and CDR2 FQNNGV. This CDR3 has 19 amino acids. CDR3 loop: CASSLYRGGVRQGNTEAFF. The CDR3 nucleotides read TGTGCCAGCAGCCTGTACAGGGGCGGGGTAAGGCAGGGTAACACTGAAGCTTTCTTT.

The chain employs TRBV24-1 and TRBJ2-5; 10 nucleotides agree with TRBD2. This CDR3 region has 17 residues. Germline CDR1 and CDR2: KGHDR and SFDVKD. With 3 bases clipped from V and 8 bases from J, the junction kept 14 bases outside the gene matches. This CDR3 reads CATSDRPGAGGLPTQYF. In DNA form, the CDR3 reads TGTGCCACCAGTGATCGCCCCGGAGCGGGAGGGCTACCAACCCAGTACTTC.

This clonotype turned up a few times. The chain has TRBV7-2 and TRBJ2-3; the match to TRBD2 covers 8 bases. The CDR3 runs 16 residues. V dropped 2 bases and J dropped 0; count of bases not matched to a gene: 4. Germline loops: CDR1 SGHTA, CDR2 FQGNSA. In DNA, the CDR3 is TGTGCCAGCAGCTTAATTCCTAGCGGGAGCACAGATACGCAGTATTTT. Protein product: CASSLIPSGSTDTQYF.

This chain joins TRBV10-3 and TRBJ1-5, with D perhaps matching TRBD1 (5 bases). Germline lookup yields CDR1 ENHRY and CDR2 SYGVKD. The CDR3 is 12 amino acids. Between the trimmed V and J ends, which lost 7 bases and 6 bases, there was a span of 10 bases. DNA for the CDR3: TGTGCCATCAATGGGGACGGTCAGCCCCAGCATTTT. This translates into CAINGDGQPQHF.

This rearrangement joins TRBV19 to TRBJ2-1; D is uncertain. The germline V gene encodes CDR1 LNHDA and CDR2 SQIVND (reference sequence). This CDR3 has 16 residues. V dropped 2 bases and J dropped 8 bases, with 19 bases sitting between them. CDR3 sequence: CASSILFRGRRDEQFF. CDR3 nucleotides: TGTGCCAGTAGTATATTGTTTAGAGGTCGCCGGGATGAGCAGTTCTTC. Drawing the rest from reference TRBV19 and TRBJ2-1, the complete variable domain is DGGITQSPKYLFRKEGQNVTLSCEQNLNHDAMYWYRQDPGQGLRLIYYSQIVNDFQKGDIAEGYSVSREKKESFPLTVTSAQKNPTAFYLCASSILFRGRRDEQFFGPGTRLTVL.

The rearrangement uses TRBV20-1 and TRBJ2-1; the D gene is possibly TRBD1 (6 bases). The CDR3 length is 16 residues. From germline, CDR1 is DFQATT and CDR2 SNEGSKA (reference sequence). V lost 3 bases to trimming and J lost 2 bases, with 17 bases between them. The CDR3 DNA follows: TGCAGTGCTAGCAAGTCGATGACAGGTACCTACAATGAGCAGTTCTTC. Protein sequence: CSASKSMTGTYNEQFF.

A few counts support this clonotype. The V call is TRBV20-1, the J call TRBJ2-7; 10 nucleotides match TRBD2. Germline V lookup: CDR1 DFQATT, CDR2 SNEGSKA (reference sequence). The V and J ends lost 6 bases and 6 bases, in that order; junction bases with no gene match: 11. This CDR3 spans 14 amino acids. The CDR3 DNA follows: TGCAGTGCCCAACCTCCGACTAGCGGGTTCGAGCAGTACTTC. The encoded protein is CSAQPPTSGFEQYF.